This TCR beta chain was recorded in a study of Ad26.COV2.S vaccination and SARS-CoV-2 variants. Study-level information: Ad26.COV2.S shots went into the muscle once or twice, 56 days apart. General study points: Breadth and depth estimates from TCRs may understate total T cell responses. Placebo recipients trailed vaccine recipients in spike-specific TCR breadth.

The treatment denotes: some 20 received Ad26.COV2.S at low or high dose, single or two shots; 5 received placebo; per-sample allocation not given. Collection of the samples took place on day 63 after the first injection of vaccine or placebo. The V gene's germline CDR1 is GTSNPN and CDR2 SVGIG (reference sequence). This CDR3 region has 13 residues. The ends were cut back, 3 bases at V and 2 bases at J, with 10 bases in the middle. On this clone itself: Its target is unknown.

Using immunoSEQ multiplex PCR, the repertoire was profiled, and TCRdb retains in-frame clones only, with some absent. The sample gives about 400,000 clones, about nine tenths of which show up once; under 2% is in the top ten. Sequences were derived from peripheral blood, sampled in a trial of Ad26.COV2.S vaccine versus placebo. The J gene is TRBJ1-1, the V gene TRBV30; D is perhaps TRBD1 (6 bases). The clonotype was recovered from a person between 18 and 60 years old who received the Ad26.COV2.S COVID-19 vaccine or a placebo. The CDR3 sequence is CAWSGQFNTEAFF. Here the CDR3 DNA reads TGTGCCTGGAGCGGACAGTTCAACACTGAAGCTTTCTTT.